This passage covers 27 T cell receptor beta chains from one sample sequenced in a study of OX40 agonist ivuxolimab in advanced cancers. The repertoire was sequenced with immunoSEQ multiplex PCR; TCRdb's copy has only in-frame clones and lacks some. The sample consists of under 45,000 clones, 75% to 85% of them appearing once. The material sequenced was CD4+ or CD8+ T cells sorted from blood, taken in a trial of the OX40 agonist ivuxolimab. The origin of the receptors is an adult with an advanced solid tumor such as melanoma, head and neck, liver or kidney cancer.

The gene calls are TRBV27 and TRBJ2-2; 9 positions match TRBD2. The V segment lost 3 bases and the J segment 5 bases; nucleotides outside the gene matches: 4. Germline assignment: CDR1 MNHEY and CDR2 SMNVEV (reference sequence). The length of the CDR3 is 15 residues. CDR3 nucleotide sequence: TGTGCCAGCAGTTTTTGGACTAGCGCGACCGGGGAGCTGTTTTTT. Translation gives CASSFWTSATGELFF.

This clone occurred once. The chain carries TRBV4-2 and TRBJ2-2; 14 bases are shared with TRBD2. Germline V gene data show CDR1 as LGHNA and CDR2 as YNFKEQ. This CDR3 has 16 residues. The V and J ends lost 4 bases and 8 bases, in that order; junction bases with no gene match: 6. CDR3 amino acids: CASSPRLAGGEGELFF. CDR3 nucleotides: TGTGCCAGCAGCCCACGACTAGCGGGAGGGGAGGGGGAGCTGTTTTTT.

This rearrangement joins TRBV27 to TRBJ1-1, with TRBD1 matching over 9 bases. The CDR3 length is 14 residues. Germline-derived CDR1 and CDR2 are MNHEY and SMNVEV (reference sequence). V was clipped by 6 bases and J by 5 bases; unmatched bases: 7. CDR3 protein: CASRFDRGNTEAFF. As DNA, the CDR3 is TGTGCCAGCAGATTTGACAGGGGGAATACTGAAGCTTTCTTT.

The chain links TRBV6-1 to TRBJ1-2; D is ambiguous. This CDR3 has 13 residues. Germline assignment: CDR1 MNHNS and CDR2 SASEGT. V lost 4 bases and J 5 bases, leaving 11 bases between the germline ends. CDR3 region: CASSGSHGYGYTF. The CDR3 bases are TGTGCCAGCAGTGGCTCCCACGGATATGGCTACACCTTC.

The chain employs TRBV5-8 and TRBJ2-1; TRBD1 matches 9 bases. CDR3 length: 12 residues. V trimming: 5 bases; J trimming: 8 bases; junction bases outside the gene matches: 2. CDR1 and CDR2 from the germline V gene are SGHTS and YDEGEE. This CDR3 reads CASRTGGDEQFF. The CDR3, as DNA: TGTGCCAGCAGAACAGGGGGCGATGAGCAGTTCTTC. Complete variable domain (other parts from reference TRBV5-8 and TRBJ2-1): EAGVTQSPTHLIKTRGQQATLRCSPISGHTSVYWYQQALGLGLQFLLWYDEGEERNRGNFPPRFSGRQFPNYSSELNVNALELEDSALYLCASRTGGDEQFFGPGTRLTVL.

V is TRBV2 and J is TRBJ2-3; either TRBD1 or TRBD2 may fit D (5 bases each). V was shortened by 4 bases and J by 2 bases, with 13 bases between the two germline ends. The germline CDR1 and CDR2 sequences are SNHLY and FYNNEI. The length of the CDR3 is 15 residues. In nucleotides, the CDR3 is TGTGCCAGCAGTGCGGGACGGGTCTACACAGATACGCAGTATTTT. Its translation is CASSAGRVYTDTQYF.

This chain joins TRBV27 and TRBJ2-3; 13 bases agree with TRBD2. V shed 7 bases, J shed 7 bases, and the junction held 17 bases outside the gene matches. Germline CDR1 is MNHEY and CDR2 is SMNVEV (reference sequence). This CDR3 comprises 18 residues. The CDR3 reads CASNQLAGGPSFLNTQYF. Written as DNA, the CDR3 is TGTGCCAGCAATCAACTAGCGGGAGGGCCTTCGTTCTTGAATACGCAGTATTTT.

The chain carries TRBV11-1 and TRBJ2-3, with D possibly TRBD1 on 6 matching bases. Germline CDR1 reads SGHAT; CDR2 reads FQDESV (reference sequence). Trimming removed 2 bases from V and 9 bases from J, with 18 bases in between. This CDR3 has 15 amino acids. CDR3 DNA sequence: TGTGCCAGCAGCTTAAGGGCAGGGGAAGTTTCGACGCAGTATTTT. It codes for CASSLRAGEVSTQYF.

The CDR3 sequence: CASSLDGTREQYF. The CDR3 coding sequence is TGTGCCAGCAGCTTAGACGGGACCAGGGAGCAGTACTTC. The chain has TRBV7-3 and TRBJ2-7; TRBD1 or TRBD2 may be the D gene (5 bases each). CDR3 length equals 13 residues. Deletions cut 2 bases from V and 7 bases from J, with 12 bases between. CDR1 and CDR2 from the germline V gene are SGHTA and FQGTGA.

A few counts support this clone. The chain employs TRBV29-1 and TRBJ2-5, with D perhaps given as TRBD1 or TRBD2 (6 bases each). V shed 1 base and J shed 2 bases, with 17 bases lying between them. This CDR3 spans 16 amino acids. Per the germline V gene, CDR1 is SQVTM and CDR2 is ANQGSEA. The CDR3 sequence: CSVEAGDTALQETQYF. The CDR3 bases are TGCAGCGTTGAAGCGGGGGACACAGCCTTACAAGAGACCCAGTACTTC.

This clone ranks as medium-sized. The chain combines TRBV30 with TRBJ1-5, with 11 bases identical to TRBD1. CDR3 length: 15 residues. Trimming removed 3 bases from V and 7 bases from J; junction bases left unmatched: 8. Per the germline V gene, CDR1 is GTSNPN and CDR2 is SVGIG (reference sequence). The CDR3 DNA follows: TGTGCCTGGAGGTCCGGGACAGGGGGAAAGCAGCCCCAGCATTTT. Amino acids: CAWRSGTGGKQPQHF.

By frequency in the sample, this clone is medium-sized. The J gene is TRBJ2-7, the V gene TRBV4-3; no reliable D call. This CDR3 is built from 13 residues. The V gene lost 2 bases and the J gene lost 4 bases, with 9 bases spanning the gap. CDR1 and CDR2 (germline): LGHNA, YSLEER. This CDR3 reads CASSQTTGYEQYF. In DNA, the CDR3 is TGCGCCAGCAGCCAAACGACTGGTTACGAGCAGTACTTC.

The V call is TRBV7-2, the J call TRBJ2-3; 7 positions agree with TRBD2. The germline CDR1 and CDR2 sequences are SGHTA and FQGNSA. V lost 4 bases, J lost 6 bases, and 7 bases stayed unmatched. CDR3 length equals 14 residues. The CDR3 DNA reads as TGTGCCAGCAGCTCTGAAGCGGGGCAGGATACGCAGTATTTT. It is translated as CASSSEAGQDTQYF.

The rearrangement uses TRBV28 and TRBJ1-2, with a weak D call TRBD1 (5 bases). Germline V gene sequence: CDR1 MDHEN, CDR2 SYDVKM. With 7 bases removed from V and 6 bases from J, the gap between germline ends came to 27 bases. CDR3 length: 17 amino acids. CDR3 nucleotides: TGTGCCAGCACCCGCCTAGGGGATAGGGGCCGTTTGGATGGCTACACCTTC. Protein product: CASTRLGDRGRLDGYTF.

The chain couples TRBV4-1 to TRBJ1-4; 8 bases agree with TRBD1. Germline CDR1 MGHRA, CDR2 YSYEKL. CDR3 length: 17 amino acids. The junction had 7 bases not matched to a gene; V was cut back by 0 bases and J by 4 bases. The chain's CDR3 is CASSQDHRDRSNEKLFF. In DNA form, the CDR3 reads TGCGCCAGCAGCCAAGATCATAGGGACAGGAGTAATGAAAAACTGTTTTTT.

The chain employs TRBV7-2 and TRBJ2-7, with 10 bases lining up with TRBD2. The trim removed 2 bases at V and 2 bases at J, leaving 9 bases unmatched. CDR3 size: 17 residues. Germline CDR1 is SGHTA and CDR2 is FQGNSA. The CDR3, as DNA: TGTGCCAGCAGCTTATTCCCTAGCGGGGGTGCTACCTACGAGCAGTACTTC. Its protein is CASSLFPSGGATYEQYF.

About this clone itself: Distinct nucleotide sequences in the sample also encode this CDR3. The rearrangement uses TRBV2 and TRBJ2-1; D is undetermined. V was trimmed by 6 bases and J by 0 bases, leaving 0 bases between them. This CDR3 is 11 amino acids long. The V gene's germline CDR1 is SNHLY and CDR2 FYNNEI. The CDR3 DNA reads TGTGCCAGCAGCTCCTACAATGAGCAGTTCTTC. Translated, it gives CASSSYNEQFF.

This rearrangement joins TRBV29-1 to TRBJ1-1; perhaps TRBD1 as D (5 bases). The CDR3 length is 13 residues. V lost 6 bases and J lost 3, with 14 bases in between. Germline V CDR1 and CDR2: SQVTM, ANQGSEA. The CDR3 spells CSVGLDSDTEAFF. The CDR3 DNA reads TGCAGCGTCGGTCTCGACAGCGACACTGAAGCTTTCTTT.

The chain combines TRBV5-4 with TRBJ2-7, with a tentative D call TRBD1 (6 bases). V shed 4 bases and J shed 3 bases, with 11 bases lying between them. Germline V CDR1 and CDR2: SGHNT, YYREEE (reference sequence). The CDR3 sequence is 13 residues long. As DNA, the CDR3 is TGTGCCAGCAGCGTCGACAGGAACTACGAGCAGTACGTC. Translated, it gives CASSVDRNYEQYV.

CDR3 amino acids: CASSPWTGEKTQYF. In DNA, the CDR3 is TGTGCCAGCTCACCATGGACAGGGGAAAAGACCCAGTACTTC. The genes are TRBV18 and TRBJ2-5; 9 bases are a match to TRBD1. Germline V gene data show CDR1 as KGHSH and CDR2 as LQKENI. The V gene end was trimmed by 2 bases and the J gene end by 6 bases; junction bases not matched to a gene: 4. This CDR3 has 14 amino acids.

CDR3 loop: CASSVQGADGELFF. The CDR3 DNA reads as TGTGCCAGCAGTGTTCAGGGGGCGGACGGGGAGCTGTTTTTT. The chain employs TRBV2 and TRBJ2-2, with TRBD1 matching 8 bases. J was trimmed by 7 bases and V by 4 bases; bases with no gene match: 5. The V gene's germline CDR1 is SNHLY and CDR2 FYNNEI. The CDR3 has 14 amino acids.

The chain recombines TRBV7-9 with TRBJ1-1; 7 bases line up with TRBD1. J gave up 1 base and V 2 bases, and 1 base lay outside the gene matches. CDR1 is SEHNR and CDR2 is FQNEAQ in the germline V gene (reference sequence). CDR3 size: 14 residues. The CDR3: CASSLQGENTEAFF. CDR3 bases: TGTGCCAGCAGCTTACAGGGGGAGAACACTGAAGCTTTCTTT.

In this sample, this clone turned up once. The chain recombines TRBV6-6 with TRBJ2-7; D possibly uses TRBD1 or TRBD2 (5 bases each). Per germline, CDR1 MNHNY and CDR2 SVGAGI (reference sequence). V was pared by 4 bases and J by 9 bases, with 16 bases between. The CDR3 has 13 amino acids. The CDR3 DNA reads as TGTGCCAGCAGTTCAGGGAGCTACGAGCGGCAGTACTTC. This sequence encodes CASSSGSYERQYF.

The V call is TRBV11-2, the J call TRBJ2-5; D is possibly TRBD2 (5 bases). The J call is in doubt because the DNA end fits TRBJ2-7 better. Germline-derived CDR1 and CDR2 are SGHAT and FQNNGV. The CDR3 totals 16 residues. CDR3 protein: CASSLEPRLTAYEQYF. The CDR3 coding sequence is TGTGCCAGCAGCTTAGAGCCCCGACTAACCGCCTACGAGCAGTACTTC.

The rearrangement uses TRBV5-1 and TRBJ1-1; D is unclear. V was trimmed by 1 base and J by 0 bases, leaving 7 bases between them. The CDR3 length is 14 residues. Germline CDR1 is SGHRS and CDR2 is YFSETQ. The CDR3 DNA is TGCGCCAGCAGCTTGCGGGCCGTGAACACTGAAGCTTTCTTT. Translation: CASSLRAVNTEAFF.

The J gene is TRBJ1-2, the V gene TRBV19; 8 bases fit TRBD1. This CDR3 contains 14 residues. J was trimmed by 4 bases and V by 3 bases; bases with no gene match: 4. Per germline, CDR1 LNHDA and CDR2 SQIVND (reference sequence). For the CDR3, the DNA is TGTGCCAGTAGTATGACAGGGGATACCTATGGCTACACCTTC. Its protein product is CASSMTGDTYGYTF.

The chain couples TRBV6-1 to TRBJ2-7; 8 nucleotides agree with TRBD2. Unmatched junction bases numbered 7, after V lost 7 bases and J lost 5 bases. Germline CDR1 reads MNHNS; CDR2 reads SASEGT. This CDR3 comprises 13 residues. The CDR3 nucleotides read TGTGCCAGCATCATTAGCGGGAACAACGAGCAGTACTTC. Translation: CASIISGNNEQYF.